The 28 T cell receptor beta chains in this list originate from one sample, sequenced in a study of cytomegalovirus exposure and HLA in healthy donors. The PCR ran on 60 Vbeta and 13 Jbeta primers. Repertoires were generated with immunoSEQ multiplex PCR, while TCRdb's copy carries only in-frame clones and drops some. Here the sample spans 85,000 to 130,000 clones, under 80% being singletons. Input material: PBMCs. The receptors were sampled from a woman in her forties or fifties in good health and CMV-seropositive.

The CDR3 DNA follows: TGTGCCATCAGTGAGCGAAGCCCGAACACTGAAGCTTTCTTT. Residues: CAISERSPNTEAFF. The V and J genes are TRBV10-3 and TRBJ1-1; D remains ambiguous. The CDR3 is 14 amino acids. Trimming shortened V by 2 bases and J by 1 base, and 8 bases separated the two germline ends. Germline V gene sequence: CDR1 ENHRY, CDR2 SYGVKD.

The chain has TRBV19 and TRBJ1-2; 10 nucleotides line up with TRBD1. CDR1 LNHDA and CDR2 SQIVND come from the germline V gene (reference sequence). J gave up 4 bases and V 7 bases, and 12 bases lay outside the gene matches. This CDR3 contains 16 residues. CDR3 nucleotides: TGTGCCAGTAAAACCCCGGGACAGGGGTTCCTCTATGGCTACACCTTC. This codes for CASKTPGQGFLYGYTF.

The rearrangement links TRBV21-1 to TRBJ1-5; whether TRBD1, the table's D call, matches the DNA was not checked. TRBV21-1 is a documented pseudogene. The CDR3 contains 17 residues. This chain's CDR3 is CASSKDMETGGNQPQHF. The CDR3 DNA is TGTGCCAGCAGCAAAGATATGGAGACAGGGGGGAATCAGCCCCAGCATTTT.

This clone was picked up a small number of times. The chain links TRBV6-6 to TRBJ1-1; TRBD1 aligns across 7 bases. CDR3 length equals 13 residues. V gave up 6 bases and J gave up 0 bases; unmatched junction bases: 1. Germline V gene sequence: CDR1 MNHNY, CDR2 SVGAGI (reference sequence). CDR3 DNA: TGTGCCAGCAGGGACAGGTTGAACACTGAAGCTTTCTTT. It codes for CASRDRLNTEAFF.

This chain uses TRBV4-3 with TRBJ1-1; 7 nucleotides align to TRBD1. This CDR3 contains 15 residues. J lost 0 bases, V lost 3 bases, and 4 bases had no gene match. Germline CDR1 and CDR2: LGHNA and YSLEER. CDR3 coding DNA: TGCGCCAGCAGCCACCGACAGGGAGTGAACACTGAAGCTTTCTTT. Its translation: CASSHRQGVNTEAFF.

This clone occurred once. The V and J genes are TRBV10-3 and TRBJ1-5; 8 positions match TRBD1. The CDR3 covers 13 residues. V shed 2 bases and J 11 bases; nucleotides not matched to a gene: 5. Germline CDR1 reads ENHRY; CDR2 reads SYGVKD. The CDR3 bases are TGTGCCATCAGTGAGGACGACAGGGGAGCCCAGCATTTT. It specifies CAISEDDRGAQHF.

The rearrangement links TRBV29-1 to TRBJ2-1; 7 nucleotides line up with TRBD2. Germline V lookup: CDR1 SQVTM, CDR2 ANQGSEA. The CDR3 is made up of 13 amino acids. V dropped 3 bases and J dropped 10; count of bases not matched to a gene: 9. The CDR3 spells CSVDPTSGVEQFF. The CDR3, as DNA: TGCAGCGTTGACCCCACAAGCGGGGTCGAGCAGTTCTTC.

The V and J genes are TRBV10-3 and TRBJ1-4; 9 bases fit TRBD1. After removal of 6 bases from V and 6 bases from J, the junction contained 5 bases not matched to a gene. The CDR3 runs 14 residues. The V gene's germline CDR1 is ENHRY and CDR2 SYGVKD. Here the CDR3 reads CAIRPGQGDEKLFF. CDR3 DNA sequence: TGTGCCATCAGGCCGGGACAGGGCGATGAAAAACTGTTTTTT.

Regarding this clone: The junction shows a germline mismatch at one end, possibly a read error. The chain carries TRBV7-7 and TRBJ2-5; 8 bases align to TRBD1. The CDR3 sequence is 14 residues long. Germline lookup yields CDR1 SSHAT and CDR2 FNYEAQ (reference sequence). The CDR3 region has the DNA TGTGCTAGCAGCTCAGGGACAGGAAAAGAGACCCAGTACTTC. It yields the protein CASSSGTGKETQYF.

This clone was detected only a few times. The gene calls are TRBV6-1 and TRBJ1-1; possible D gene TRBD1, 5 bases. V gave up 4 bases and J gave up 7 bases, with 16 bases separating them. This CDR3 spans 14 amino acids. Looked up from germline, CDR1 is MNHNS and CDR2 is SASEGT. CDR3 in amino acids: CASSGLAGSGEAFF. For the CDR3, the DNA is TGTGCCAGCAGTGGTCTGGCAGGGTCTGGTGAAGCTTTCTTT.

The sample holds a few counts of this clone. The chain couples TRBV11-2 to TRBJ1-4, with D maybe TRBD1 (6 bases). V was trimmed by 6 bases and J by 8 bases, leaving 19 bases between them. The V gene's germline CDR1 is SGHAT and CDR2 FQNNGV. The CDR3 extends over 15 amino acids. This chain's CDR3 is CASRGTRRRQEKLFF. CDR3 in DNA: TGTGCCAGCAGGGGGACAAGACGACGTCAGGAAAAACTGTTTTTT. Full variable domain (outside the CDR3, taken from reference TRBV11-2 and TRBJ1-4): EAGVAQSPRYKIIEKRQSVAFWCNPISGHATLYWYQQILGQGPKLLIQFQNNGVVDDSQLPKDRFSAERLKGVDSTLKIQPAKLEDSAVYLCASRGTRRRQEKLFFGSGTQLSVL.

This clone was seen once. This rearrangement joins TRBV12-2 to TRBJ2-4; TRBD1 was called by the table and not checked on the DNA. TRBV12-2 is an annotated pseudogene. The CDR3 has 19 residues. CDR3 sequence (DNA): TGTGCAAGTCGCTTAGGGCCGATCGGGACATATCTAGCCAAAAACATTCAGTACTTC. This sequence encodes CASRLGPIGTYLAKNIQYF.

This chain joins TRBV30 and TRBJ2-2, with 12 bases matching TRBD1. Trimming cost V 1 base and J 5 bases; bases outside gene matches: 8. The V gene's germline CDR1 is GTSNPN and CDR2 SVGIG (reference sequence). The CDR3 has 17 amino acids. The DNA for the CDR3 is TGTGCCTGGAGTGACCGCCGGGACAGGGGGCGGACCGGGGAGCTGTTTTTT. The encoded protein is CAWSDRRDRGRTGELFF.

V and J are TRBV19 and TRBJ1-1; TRBD1 matches at 7 bases. The V gene's germline CDR1 is LNHDA and CDR2 SQIVND (reference sequence). Germline trimming cut 5 bases from V and 0 bases from J; bases unmatched to any gene: 9. The CDR3 covers 16 residues. In DNA form, the CDR3 reads TGTGCCAGTAGTTTCCAGGGGGTACCCTTGAACACTGAAGCTTTCTTT. This encodes CASSFQGVPLNTEAFF.

This clone was found a few times. The J gene is TRBJ1-2, the V gene TRBV27; no firm D call. Between the trimmed V and J ends, which lost 4 bases and 3 bases, there was a span of 12 bases. Germline-derived CDR1 and CDR2 are MNHEY and SMNVEV (reference sequence). CDR3 length: 14 residues. CDR3 in amino acids: CASSWGGSHYGYTF. The DNA for the CDR3 is TGTGCCAGCAGTTGGGGAGGATCGCACTATGGCTACACCTTC.

V is TRBV6-6 and J is TRBJ1-6; TRBD1 might be the D (6 bases). The CDR3 extends over 16 amino acids. V was trimmed by 6 bases and J by 6 bases, leaving 18 bases between them. The germline V gene encodes CDR1 MNHNY and CDR2 SVGAGI (reference sequence). In DNA, the CDR3 is TGTGCCAGCAGCCCCGACAGGATGGAGAGTAATTCACCCCTCCACTTT. This gives the protein CASSPDRMESNSPLHF.

This clone was seen a few times. V usage is TRBV21-1 and J usage is TRBJ1-2; the table calls TRBD1, which could not be checked here. TRBV21-1 represents a pseudogene. This CDR3 has 17 residues. The CDR3 region has the DNA TGTGCCAGCAGCCCGCGGACAGGGGAAGAGGGAGAATCAGGCTACACCTTC. This translates into CASSPRTGEEGESGYTF.

This clone was seen many times. The rearrangement links TRBV5-1 to TRBJ1-2; 7 bases fit TRBD1. V was clipped by 4 bases and J by 3 bases; unmatched bases: 6. The germline V gene encodes CDR1 SGHRS and CDR2 YFSETQ. The CDR3 is made up of 14 amino acids. For the CDR3, the DNA is TGCGCCAGCAGCAAAAGTACAGGGGACTATGGCTACACCTTC. As protein: CASSKSTGDYGYTF.

The chain employs TRBV9 and TRBJ2-3, with TRBD2 as a possible D gene (7 bases). Germline V gene data show CDR1 as SGDLS and CDR2 as YYNGEE. There are 16 residues in the CDR3. Between the trimmed V and J ends, which lost 0 bases and 2 bases, there was a span of 13 bases. The DNA for the CDR3 is TGTGCCAGCAGCGTAGGGGGGGGCCCAGCCACAGATACGCAGTATTTT. Translated: CASSVGGGPATDTQYF.

This clone appeared a few times. J is TRBJ2-2 and V is TRBV19; possibly TRBD2 for D (5 bases). This CDR3 has 13 residues. CDR1 is LNHDA and CDR2 is SQIVND in the germline V gene (reference sequence). Trimming left V 7 bases short and J 6 bases short, with 12 bases between. The CDR3 loop is CASTQGRAGELFF. CDR3 coding DNA: TGTGCCAGTACCCAAGGGCGGGCCGGGGAGCTGTTTTTT.

The count of this clone is one. This chain links TRBV18 with TRBJ1-1; D may be TRBD1 (5 bases). V was trimmed by 0 bases and J by 4 bases, leaving 9 bases between them. This CDR3 region has 14 residues. CDR1 and CDR2 (germline): KGHSH, LQKENI. This chain's CDR3 is CASSPPWGGTEAFF. DNA of the CDR3: TGTGCCAGCTCACCACCGTGGGGCGGCACTGAAGCTTTCTTT.

The chain recombines TRBV5-1 with TRBJ1-4, with no clear D. V was trimmed by 1 base and J by 2 bases, leaving 6 bases between them. Germline-derived CDR1 and CDR2 are SGHRS and YFSETQ. The CDR3 runs 14 residues. The CDR3 loop reads CASSLTGTNEKLFF. CDR3 sequence (DNA): TGCGCCAGCAGCTTGACGGGTACTAATGAAAAACTGTTTTTT.

V is TRBV2 and J is TRBJ1-2; D is ambiguous. The CDR3 totals 12 residues. The V end lost 2 bases, the J end lost 3 bases, and 4 bases lay between the germline ends. Germline V lookup: CDR1 SNHLY, CDR2 FYNNEI. CDR3 DNA: TGTGCCAGCAGTGAATTCGACTATGGCTACACCTTC. Translating gives CASSEFDYGYTF.

V and J are TRBV4-2 and TRBJ1-2; TRBD1 is a possible D gene (5 bases). Trimming left V 0 bases short and J 5 bases short, with 13 bases between. The V gene's germline CDR1 is LGHNA and CDR2 YNFKEQ. The CDR3 is 15 amino acids. The CDR3 reads CASSQETGSLYGYTF. DNA for the CDR3: TGTGCCAGCAGCCAAGAAACAGGATCGTTATATGGCTACACCTTC.

The gene calls are TRBV28 and TRBJ1-2; 10 nucleotides line up with TRBD1. This CDR3 spans 15 amino acids. The germline CDR1 and CDR2 sequences are MDHEN and SYDVKM. After removal of 7 bases from V and 7 bases from J, the junction contained 12 bases not matched to a gene. CDR3 residues: CASTARPGDRGGYTF. CDR3 DNA sequence: TGTGCCAGCACCGCCCGGCCCGGGGACAGGGGTGGCTACACCTTC.

The chain uses TRBV5-1 and TRBJ1-1; tentatively, D is TRBD1 (6 bases). Trimming cost V 3 bases and J 1 base, with 13 bases left between them. The CDR3 length is 15 residues. Germline V gene data show CDR1 as SGHRS and CDR2 as YFSETQ. This CDR3 is CASSSLGQQNTEAFF. The CDR3 DNA reads TGCGCCAGCAGCTCCTTAGGACAGCAGAACACTGAAGCTTTCTTT.

The V call is TRBV6-1, the J call TRBJ1-5; D unresolved. The CDR3 totals 13 residues. Trimming left V 6 bases short and J 2 bases short, with 8 bases between. The V gene's germline CDR1 is MNHNS and CDR2 SASEGT. This CDR3 is CASSGTGNQPQHF. In DNA, the CDR3 is TGTGCCAGCAGCGGAACAGGCAATCAGCCCCAGCATTTT.

In DNA form, the CDR3 reads TGTGCCACCAGCCGGGACAGGGTCGCGGCGAACACTGAAGCTTTCTTT. Translated, it gives CATSRDRVAANTEAFF. This rearrangement joins TRBV15 to TRBJ1-1, with TRBD1 matching 9 bases. Germline CDR1 reads LNHNV; CDR2 reads YYDKDF (reference sequence). This CDR3 has 16 amino acids. J was trimmed by 1 base and V by 5 bases; bases with no gene match: 8.